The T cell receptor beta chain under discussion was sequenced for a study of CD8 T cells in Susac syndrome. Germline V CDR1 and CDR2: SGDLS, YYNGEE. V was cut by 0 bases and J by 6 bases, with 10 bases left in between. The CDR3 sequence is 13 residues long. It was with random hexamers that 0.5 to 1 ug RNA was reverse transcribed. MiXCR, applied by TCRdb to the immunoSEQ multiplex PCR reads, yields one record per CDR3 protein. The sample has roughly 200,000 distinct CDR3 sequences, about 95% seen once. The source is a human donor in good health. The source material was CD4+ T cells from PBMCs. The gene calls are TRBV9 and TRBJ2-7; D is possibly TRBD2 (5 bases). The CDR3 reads CASSVDTSSEQYV. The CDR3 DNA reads TGTGCCAGCAGCGTAGACACTAGTTCCGAGCAGTACGTC.